These 24 T cell receptor beta chains share one sample of origin, sequenced in a study of T cell changes during pregnancy in multiple sclerosis. TCRdb keeps only in-frame clones here, not all; method: immunoSEQ multiplex PCR. The sample lists about 80,000 clones, about 95% occurring once. Sequenced here: peripheral blood, sampled in the third trimester of pregnancy. The receptors were sampled from a female donor with multiple sclerosis, enrolled in a pregnancy study.

This clone showed up just once. The V call is TRBV5-1, the J call TRBJ2-5, with a tentative D call TRBD2 (5 bases). The last part of the DNA fits TRBJ2-7 better; the J call may be wrong. Germline values: CDR1 SGHRS, CDR2 YFSETQ. This CDR3 region has 12 residues. As DNA, the CDR3 is TGCGCCAGCAGCTTGGCCGCGGGCGAGCAGTACTTC. Translated: CASSLAAGEQYF.

The V and J genes are TRBV9 and TRBJ2-3; 7 bases map to TRBD2. The CDR3 has 14 residues. V was pared by 2 bases and J by 6 bases, with 6 bases of the junction left unmatched. In germline, CDR1 is SGDLS, CDR2 YYNGEE. The CDR3 is CASSVSGVGDTQYF. CDR3 DNA: TGTGCCAGCAGCGTGAGCGGGGTAGGGGATACGCAGTATTTT.

This chain links TRBV5-6 with TRBJ1-1, with D hard to call. The germline CDR1 and CDR2 sequences are SGHDT and YYEEEE. V was pared by 4 bases and J by 8 bases, with 27 bases between. The CDR3 is 17 residues long. The CDR3 spells CASSGDALTGTTTEAFF. As DNA, the CDR3 is TGTGCCAGCAGCGGCGATGCCTTGACGGGAACGACCACCGAAGCTTTCTTT.

The V call is TRBV6-1, the J call TRBJ2-1, with D possibly being TRBD2 (6 bases). Germline V CDR1 and CDR2: MNHNS, SASEGT. This CDR3 comprises 15 residues. With 5 bases removed from V and 5 bases from J, the gap between germline ends came to 16 bases. In DNA form, the CDR3 reads TGTGCCAGCAGTCCGGACGACGGGGAGGACAATGAGCAGTTCTTC. Its translation: CASSPDDGEDNEQFF.

This clone was detected once. The rearrangement uses TRBV19 and TRBJ2-6, with D possibly being TRBD1 (6 bases). With 6 bases removed from V and 0 bases from J, the gap between germline ends came to 12 bases. The CDR3 length is 16 residues. Germline V lookup: CDR1 LNHDA, CDR2 SQIVND (reference sequence). In DNA form, the CDR3 reads TGTGCCAGTAGCGAGACAGGCCTCTCTGGGGCCAACGTCCTGACTTTC. Translating gives CASSETGLSGANVLTF.

The genes are TRBV27 and TRBJ2-3, with D possibly matching TRBD1 (7 bases). The CDR3 consists of 15 residues. Germline V gene data show CDR1 as MNHEY and CDR2 as SMNVEV (reference sequence). V gave up 7 bases and J gave up 8 bases, with 22 bases separating them. This CDR3 reads CASTPSGPQGGTQYF. CDR3 sequence (DNA): TGTGCCAGCACCCCCTCGGGACCGCAGGGGGGTACGCAGTATTTT.

The genes are TRBV15 and TRBJ2-5; 16 positions agree with TRBD2. Germline lookup yields CDR1 LNHNV and CDR2 YYDKDF (reference sequence). The CDR3 is 16 amino acids. The V segment lost 5 bases and the J segment 3 bases; nucleotides outside the gene matches: 3. CDR3 protein: CATSQGTSGGEETQYF. DNA for the CDR3: TGTGCCACCAGCCAAGGGACTAGCGGGGGGGAAGAGACCCAGTACTTC.

This chain links TRBV2 with TRBJ1-2; D not resolved. Germline loops: CDR1 SNHLY, CDR2 FYNNEI. V was shortened by 4 bases and J by 7 bases, with 19 bases between the two germline ends. The CDR3 contains 15 residues. The CDR3 protein is CASSVTTGILAGYTF. The CDR3 DNA reads TGTGCCAGCAGTGTGACGACCGGGATATTGGCTGGCTACACCTTC.

The J gene is TRBJ2-3, the V gene TRBV21-1; the D call TRBD2 from the table was never checked on the DNA. TRBV21-1 is deemed a pseudogene. The CDR3 runs 16 residues. CDR3: CASSNGGQGRGDTQYF. In DNA, the CDR3 is TGTGCCAGCAGCAATGGAGGGCAAGGGCGGGGAGATACGCAGTATTTT.

The chain links TRBV10-1 to TRBJ2-5, with 10 bases fitting TRBD2. Germline V gene data show CDR1 as WNHNN and CDR2 as SYGVQD (reference sequence). V was clipped by 4 bases and J by 7 bases; unmatched bases: 0. The CDR3 extends over 12 amino acids. DNA for the CDR3: TGCGCCAGCAGTGTAGCGGGGGGGACCCAGTACTTC. Protein: CASSVAGGTQYF.

This sequence joins TRBV29-1 and TRBJ2-1; 8 bases agree with TRBD2. Germline CDR1 is SQVTM and CDR2 is ANQGSEA. The V segment lost 4 bases and the J segment 5 bases; nucleotides outside the gene matches: 4. There are 13 residues in the CDR3. CDR3 sequence: CSVGSGEDNEQFF. CDR3 nucleotide sequence: TGCAGCGTTGGTAGCGGGGAAGACAATGAGCAGTTCTTC.

This clone has a single count. The genes are TRBV9 and TRBJ1-1, with 7 bases that match TRBD1. V lost 5 bases and J lost 5; bases outside the gene matches: 9. CDR1 SGDLS and CDR2 YYNGEE come from the germline V gene. There are 14 residues in the CDR3. In DNA, the CDR3 is TGTGCCAGCAGTGAAACAGGGGTGCGGACTGAAGCTTTCTTT. Its protein is CASSETGVRTEAFF.

The chain links TRBV7-8 to TRBJ2-7; weak D call: TRBD2 (5 bases). The CDR3 has 16 residues. Trimming pared 1 base from V and 2 bases from J, leaving 15 bases between. CDR1 and CDR2 (germline): SGHVS, FQNEAQ. CDR3 sequence (DNA): TGTGCCAGCAGCTTAGGCAGTACCGGGAATACCTACGAGCAGTACTTC. This codes for CASSLGSTGNTYEQYF.

This chain uses TRBV6-6 with TRBJ1-2, with 9 bases matching TRBD1. The V gene's germline CDR1 is MNHNY and CDR2 SVGAGI (reference sequence). V lost 7 bases and J lost 0; bases outside the gene matches: 9. CDR3 size: 16 residues. As DNA, the CDR3 is TGTGCCAGCATCCACCCGGGACAGGGCGCTAACTATGGCTACACCTTC. Amino acids: CASIHPGQGANYGYTF.

As to this clone: An end of the junction differs from the germline gene, which may be a read error. This chain links TRBV5-6 with TRBJ1-2; TRBD1 matches 8 bases. Germline V CDR1 and CDR2: SGHDT, YYEEEE. The length of the CDR3 is 14 residues. The CDR3 here is CASSLGQANYGYTF. The CDR3 DNA reads TGTGCCAGCAGTTTGGGACAGGCTAACTATGGCTACACCTTC.

V is TRBV19 and J is TRBJ1-3, with unresolved D. Germline V gives CDR1 LNHDA, CDR2 SQIVND (reference sequence). Trimming pared 3 bases from V and 2 bases from J, leaving 14 bases between. The CDR3 loop spans 16 amino acids. The CDR3 here is CASSIYLRGTGNTIYF. CDR3 nucleotides: TGTGCCAGTAGTATCTATCTGAGAGGTACTGGAAACACCATATATTTT.

As DNA, the CDR3 is TGTGCCAGCAGCGTAGGAGGGGCGGGGGTTACCGCGAACACCGGGGAGCTGTTTTTT. It specifies CASSVGGAGVTANTGELFF. This chain joins TRBV9 and TRBJ2-2; TRBD2 agrees at 7 bases. With V trimmed by 0 bases and J by 0 bases, 11 bases remained unmatched. The length of the CDR3 is 19 residues. The germline V gene encodes CDR1 SGDLS and CDR2 YYNGEE.

The rearrangement joins TRBV6-1 to TRBJ1-5; D ambiguous. Germline V gives CDR1 MNHNS, CDR2 SASEGT. CDR3 length equals 13 residues. V lost 10 bases and J lost 3, with 13 bases in between. The CDR3 sequence: CATTLHFNQPQHF. DNA of the CDR3: TGTGCCACCACCCTCCACTTCAATCAGCCCCAGCATTTT.

The chain combines TRBV7-6 with TRBJ2-5, with 8 bases fitting TRBD1. J was trimmed by 3 bases and V by 6 bases; bases with no gene match: 0. The CDR3 contains 12 residues. Looked up from germline, CDR1 is SGHVS and CDR2 is FNYEAQ. CDR3 amino acids: CASRTGEETQYF. The CDR3 DNA reads as TGTGCCAGCAGGACAGGGGAAGAGACCCAGTACTTC.

CDR3 residues: CASSFGLGLIGNEQFF. CDR3 nucleotide sequence: TGTGCCAGCAGCTTTGGGTTAGGACTTATAGGGAATGAGCAGTTCTTC. This chain uses TRBV5-6 with TRBJ2-1; TRBD2 is a possible D gene (5 bases). V lost 2 bases and J 7 bases, leaving 19 bases between the germline ends. From germline, CDR1 is SGHDT and CDR2 YYEEEE. CDR3 size: 16 residues.

This clone was observed a single time. The V and J genes are TRBV5-4 and TRBJ2-2, with TRBD2 identical over 10 bases. From germline, CDR1 is SGHNT and CDR2 YYREEE (reference sequence). The CDR3 loop spans 16 amino acids. The ends lost 0 bases at V and 4 bases at J; junction bases unmatched: 3. The CDR3 bases are TGTGCCAGCAGCTTGGATAGGACTAGCGGCACCGGGGAGCTGTTTTTT. Amino acid sequence: CASSLDRTSGTGELFF.

This chain connects TRBV4-1 to TRBJ2-2; D may be TRBD1 (5 bases). Germline CDR1 MGHRA, CDR2 YSYEKL. The CDR3 covers 15 residues. Trimming pared 0 bases from V and 7 bases from J, leaving 12 bases between. CDR3 DNA sequence: TGCGCCAGCAGCCAAGATCCAGGGTCGGGCGGGGAGCTGTTTTTT. Translating gives CASSQDPGSGGELFF.

V and J are TRBV30 and TRBJ2-1; TRBD2 is a possible D gene (5 bases). CDR1 GTSNPN and CDR2 SVGIG come from the germline V gene (reference sequence). This CDR3 contains 12 residues. V was cut by 2 bases and J by 4 bases, with 6 bases left in between. The CDR3: CAWSWEYNEQFF. In nucleotides, the CDR3 is TGTGCCTGGAGTTGGGAGTACAATGAGCAGTTCTTC.

This chain links TRBV29-1 with TRBJ1-6; 9 bases line up with TRBD1. The CDR3 sequence is 14 residues long. From germline, CDR1 is SQVTM and CDR2 ANQGSEA. Trimming removed 6 bases from V and 10 bases from J; junction bases left unmatched: 10. As DNA, the CDR3 is TGCAGCGTCTCGACAGGGGGGATTGGATCACCCCTCCACTTT. Protein: CSVSTGGIGSPLHF.